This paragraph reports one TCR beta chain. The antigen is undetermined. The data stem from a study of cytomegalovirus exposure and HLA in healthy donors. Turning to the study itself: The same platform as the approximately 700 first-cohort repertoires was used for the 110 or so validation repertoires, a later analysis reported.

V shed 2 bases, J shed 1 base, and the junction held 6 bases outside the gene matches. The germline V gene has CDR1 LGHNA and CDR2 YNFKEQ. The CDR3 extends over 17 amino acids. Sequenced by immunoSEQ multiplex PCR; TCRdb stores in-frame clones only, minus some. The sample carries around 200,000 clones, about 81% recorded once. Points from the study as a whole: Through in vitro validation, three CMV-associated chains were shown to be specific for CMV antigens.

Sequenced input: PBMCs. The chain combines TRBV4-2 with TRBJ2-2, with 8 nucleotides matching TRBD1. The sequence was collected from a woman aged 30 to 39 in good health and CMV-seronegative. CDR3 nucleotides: TGTGCCAGCAGCCAAAGGGCCGGGACAGGGAACACCGGGGAGCTGTTTTTT. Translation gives CASSQRAGTGNTGELFF.